A single sample gave rise to the 6 T cell receptor beta chains below, sequenced in a study of blood T cell repertoires in COVID-19. TCRdb's table, derived via immunoSEQ multiplex PCR, lists solely in-frame clones and lacks some. The sample gives around 280,000 clones, 70% to 90% of which show up once; about 2.2% is in the top ten. Sample: peripheral blood. All receptors derive from a woman in her thirties who had recovered from COVID-19.

V gene TRBV7-2 combines with J gene TRBJ2-2; tentative D call: TRBD1 (6 bases). The CDR3 has 16 amino acids. Trimming shortened V by 5 bases and J by 2 bases, and 15 bases separated the two germline ends. Germline V gives CDR1 SGHTA, CDR2 FQGNSA. DNA for the CDR3: TGTGCCAGCAGCCAGGGGCCACAGGGAAACACCGGGGAGCTGTTTTTT. Protein sequence: CASSQGPQGNTGELFF.

The rearrangement uses TRBV6-5 and TRBJ2-3, with 7 nucleotides matching TRBD2. This CDR3 has 16 amino acids. Unmatched junction bases numbered 3, after V lost 0 bases and J lost 0 bases. Germline V lookup: CDR1 MNHEY, CDR2 SVGAGI. The CDR3 is CASSYSLGGSTDTQYF. The CDR3, as DNA: TGTGCCAGCAGTTACTCTCTCGGGGGGAGCACAGATACGCAGTATTTT.

This clone was seen once. The chain is built from TRBV19 and TRBJ1-1, with no clear D. Trimming took off 2 bases at V and 0 bases at J, with 13 bases between the two ends. The CDR3 totals 16 residues. Germline loops: CDR1 LNHDA, CDR2 SQIVND (reference sequence). DNA for the CDR3: TGTGCCAGTAGTATAATGCTGCGCTCCTTGAACACTGAAGCTTTCTTT. This sequence encodes CASSIMLRSLNTEAFF. Filled out from reference TRBV19 and TRBJ1-1, the complete variable domain reads DGGITQSPKYLFRKEGQNVTLSCEQNLNHDAMYWYRQDPGQGLRLIYYSQIVNDFQKGDIAEGYSVSREKKESFPLTVTSAQKNPTAFYLCASSIMLRSLNTEAFFGQGTRLTVV.

The gene calls are TRBV4-3 and TRBJ1-2, with 9 bases fitting TRBD1. Germline trimming cut 1 base from V and 4 bases from J; bases unmatched to any gene: 7. This CDR3 comprises 16 residues. Per germline, CDR1 LGHNA and CDR2 YSLEER. The CDR3 coding sequence is TGCGCCAGCAGCCAAGTAGACAGGGGGAACAGCTATGGCTACACCTTC. It yields the protein CASSQVDRGNSYGYTF.

V is TRBV29-1 and J is TRBJ2-1; 7 nucleotides line up with TRBD1. Germline V CDR1 and CDR2: SQVTM, ANQGSEA. Trimming cost V 7 bases and J 8 bases; bases outside gene matches: 8. The CDR3 sequence is 12 residues long. CDR3 DNA: TGCAGCGCCTCGACAGGGTTGGATGAGCAGTTCTTC. As protein: CSASTGLDEQFF.

The sample holds one count of this clone. This chain uses TRBV5-1 with TRBJ2-3; the match to TRBD1 covers 10 bases. V trimming: 3 bases; J trimming: 6 bases; junction bases outside the gene matches: 1. The CDR3 has 13 residues. CDR1 and CDR2 (germline): SGHRS, YFSETQ. CDR3 residues: CASSSGQGDTQYF. In DNA, the CDR3 is TGCGCCAGCAGCTCGGGACAGGGGGATACGCAGTATTTT.